This TCR beta chain was found in a study of T cell changes during pregnancy in multiple sclerosis. Profiling relied on immunoSEQ multiplex PCR, and the TCRdb table lists in-frame clones only, not all of them. The sample records 90,000 or so clones, around 90% being singletons. Germline V CDR1 and CDR2: SEHNR, FQNEAQ (reference sequence). The CDR3 spans 12 residues. Trimming stripped 4 bases from V and 6 bases from J, with 7 bases between. The sequencing here drew on peripheral blood, taken in the first trimester of pregnancy. The TCR sequence derives from a female donor with multiple sclerosis, enrolled in a pregnancy study. The chain recombines TRBV7-9 with TRBJ2-1; maybe TRBD2 (5 bases). The CDR3 reads CASSSEVNEQFF. DNA for the CDR3: TGTGCCAGCAGCTCGGAGGTCAATGAGCAGTTCTTC.